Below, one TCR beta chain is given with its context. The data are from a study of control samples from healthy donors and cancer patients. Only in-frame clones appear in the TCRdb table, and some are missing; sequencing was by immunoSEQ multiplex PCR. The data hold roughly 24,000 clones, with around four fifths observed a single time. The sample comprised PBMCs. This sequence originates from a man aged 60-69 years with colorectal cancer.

The CDR3, as DNA: TGTGCCTGGACTGGACTCGGGACTAGCGGGGGGGCTTACGAGCAGTACTTC. This gives the protein CAWTGLGTSGGAYEQYF. The J gene is TRBJ2-7, the V gene TRBV30, with 16 bases that match TRBD2. V shed 4 bases and J 4 bases; nucleotides not matched to a gene: 10. Germline CDR1 reads GTSNPN; CDR2 reads SVGIG (reference sequence). The CDR3 extends over 17 amino acids.